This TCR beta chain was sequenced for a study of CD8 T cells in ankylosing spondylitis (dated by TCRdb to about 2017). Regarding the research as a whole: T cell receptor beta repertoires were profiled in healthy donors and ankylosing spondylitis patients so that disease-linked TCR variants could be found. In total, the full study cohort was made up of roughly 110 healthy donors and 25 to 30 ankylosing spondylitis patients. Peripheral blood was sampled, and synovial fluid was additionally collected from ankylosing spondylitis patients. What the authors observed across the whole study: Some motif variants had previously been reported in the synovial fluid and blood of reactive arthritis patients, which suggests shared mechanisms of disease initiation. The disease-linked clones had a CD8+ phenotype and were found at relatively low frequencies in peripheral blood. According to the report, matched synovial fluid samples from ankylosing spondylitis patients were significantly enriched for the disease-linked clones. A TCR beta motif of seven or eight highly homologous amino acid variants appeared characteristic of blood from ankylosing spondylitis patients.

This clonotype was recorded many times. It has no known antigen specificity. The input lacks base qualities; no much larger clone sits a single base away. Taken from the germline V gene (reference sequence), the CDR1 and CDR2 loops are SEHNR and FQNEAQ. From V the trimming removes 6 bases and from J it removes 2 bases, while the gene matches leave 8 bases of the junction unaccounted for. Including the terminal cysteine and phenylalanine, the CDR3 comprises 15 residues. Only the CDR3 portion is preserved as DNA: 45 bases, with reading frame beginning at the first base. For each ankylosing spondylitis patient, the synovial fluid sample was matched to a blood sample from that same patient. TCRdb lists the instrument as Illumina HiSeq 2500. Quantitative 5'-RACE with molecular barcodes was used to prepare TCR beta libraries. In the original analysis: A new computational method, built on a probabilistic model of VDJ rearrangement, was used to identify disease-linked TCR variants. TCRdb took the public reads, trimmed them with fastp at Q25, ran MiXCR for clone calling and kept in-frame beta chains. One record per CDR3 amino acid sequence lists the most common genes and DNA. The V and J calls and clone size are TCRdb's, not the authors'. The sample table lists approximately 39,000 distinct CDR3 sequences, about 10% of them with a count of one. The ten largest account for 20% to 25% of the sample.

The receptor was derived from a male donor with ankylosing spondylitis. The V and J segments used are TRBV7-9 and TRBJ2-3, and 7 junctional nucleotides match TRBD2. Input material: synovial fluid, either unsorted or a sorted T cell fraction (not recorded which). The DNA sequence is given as TGTGCCAGCAGGGTCGGCGGGAGATACACAGATACGCAGTATTTT. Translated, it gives CASRVGGRYTDTQYF.